The clone carrying this T cell receptor beta chain was found many times. This specimen belongs to a study of identical twins. This CDR3 region has 14 residues. V was clipped by 7 bases and J by 11 bases, with 23 bases between them. Looked up from germline, CDR1 is LGHDT and CDR2 is YNNKEL (reference sequence). One entry per CDR3 protein results from TCRdb running MiXCR on the 5' RACE reads. This sample has about 390,000 distinct CDR3 sequences, with approximately 8.8% found just once. Material for sequencing was naive T cells sorted from blood. The receptor comes from a woman aged 45-65 years in good health. The chain is built from TRBV3-1 and TRBJ2-5; TRBD1 might be the D (7 bases). The DNA of the CDR3 is TGTGCCAGCAACGTCCGGGACAGCCGGGGGAAACAGTACTTC. This translates into CASNVRDSRGKQYF.